Here is one T cell receptor (beta chain) with its context. T cells were not sorted, and total RNA was isolated straight from whole blood. This specimen belongs to a study of monozygotic twins with inflammatory bowel disease. The CDR3 runs 13 residues. The germline V gene has CDR1 MDHEN and CDR2 SYDVKM. TCRdb reprocessed the 5' RACE reads and stores each CDR3 protein as one record, lacking DNA. The specimen's table records more than 100,000 distinct CDR3 sequences. The chain combines TRBV28 with TRBJ1-2; TCRdb reports TRBD1, a call that lacks DNA to check it against. The receptor was isolated from a human donor with ulcerative colitis or Crohn's disease, or a healthy co-twin of an affected twin (not recorded which). Sequencing was carried out using blood. The CDR3 sequence: CASTRKDRAGYTF.